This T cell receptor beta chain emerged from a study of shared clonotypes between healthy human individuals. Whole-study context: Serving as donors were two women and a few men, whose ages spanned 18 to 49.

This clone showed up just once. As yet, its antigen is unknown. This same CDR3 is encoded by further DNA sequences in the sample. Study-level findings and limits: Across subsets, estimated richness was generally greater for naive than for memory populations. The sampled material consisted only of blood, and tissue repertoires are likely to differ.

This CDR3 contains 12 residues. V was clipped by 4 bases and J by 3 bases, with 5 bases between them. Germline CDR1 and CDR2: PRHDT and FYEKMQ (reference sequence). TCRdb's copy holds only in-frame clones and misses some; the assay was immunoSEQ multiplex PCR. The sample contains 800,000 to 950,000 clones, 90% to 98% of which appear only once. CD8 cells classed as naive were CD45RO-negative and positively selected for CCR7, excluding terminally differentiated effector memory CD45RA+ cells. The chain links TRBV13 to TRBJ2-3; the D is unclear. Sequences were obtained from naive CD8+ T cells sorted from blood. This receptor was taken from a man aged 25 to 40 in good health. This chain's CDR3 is CASSSGTDTQYF. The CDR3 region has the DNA TGTGCCAGCAGCTCCGGGACAGATACGCAGTATTTT.